A single sample gave rise to the 22 T cell receptor beta chains below, sequenced in a study of T-cell reconstitution after alpha-beta-depleted transplantation in children. Preparation of the TCRbeta library was carried out with unique molecular identifiers. A single record per CDR3 protein comes from TCRdb applying MiXCR to the PCR reads. Of 300,000 or so distinct CDR3 sequences detected, 9.9% appear once; the ten largest clones hold about 9.4%. Specimen: PBMCs from the stem cell graft donor, collected from the stem cell graft. Receptors were obtained from a human donor who donated a stem cell graft to a child with SCID.

The chain employs TRBV18 and TRBJ2-7, with D possibly matching TRBD1 (6 bases). The CDR3 length is 13 residues. The germline V gene has CDR1 KGHSH and CDR2 LQKENI. Trimming cost V 5 bases and J 0 bases, with 8 bases left between them. DNA of the CDR3: TGTGCCAGCTCAACAGGGAGCTCCTACGAGCAGTACTTC. Its protein product is CASSTGSSYEQYF.

The chain combines TRBV12-3 or TRBV12-4 with TRBJ1-2, with D perhaps matching TRBD1 (6 bases). This CDR3 has 14 amino acids. Trimming pared 6 bases from V and 8 bases from J, leaving 19 bases between. The CDR3 DNA reads as TGTGCCAGCAGCTCCGTAACAGGGTTCGAGGGCTACACCTTC. As protein: CASSSVTGFEGYTF.

This rearrangement joins TRBV5-1 to TRBJ2-1; D possibly corresponds to TRBD2 (6 bases). V lost 0 bases, J lost 4 bases, and 11 bases lay in between. Germline V lookup: CDR1 SGHRS, CDR2 YFSETQ. CDR3 size: 15 residues. The CDR3 region is CASSLEGGTYNEQFF. The CDR3 nucleotides read TGCGCCAGCAGCTTGGAGGGAGGAACATACAATGAGCAGTTCTTC.

The V gene is TRBV3-1, the J gene TRBJ2-7, with 7 nucleotides matching TRBD1. The CDR3 is 14 residues long. Trimming at V came to 2 bases and at J to 9 bases, leaving 10 bases not matched to a gene. The germline CDR1 and CDR2 sequences are LGHDT and YNNKEL (reference sequence). The CDR3 nucleotides read TGTGCCAGCAGCCAACACAGACAGGGCGGAGGGCAGTACTTC. It yields the protein CASSQHRQGGGQYF.

The chain has TRBV5-1 and TRBJ2-2; TRBD2 agrees at 8 bases. J was trimmed by 1 base and V by 4 bases; bases with no gene match: 6. The CDR3 covers 16 residues. Germline loops: CDR1 SGHRS, CDR2 YFSETQ. For the CDR3, the DNA is TGCGCCAGCAGCATGCTTAGCGGGATGAACACCGGGGAGCTGTTTTTT. Translation gives CASSMLSGMNTGELFF.

CDR3 sequence (DNA): TGTGCCAGCAGCTCCCGGGCGTACGACGAGCAGTACTTC. This codes for CASSSRAYDEQYF. The V gene is TRBV7-9, the J gene TRBJ2-7; the D is unclear. CDR1 SEHNR and CDR2 FQNEAQ come from the germline V gene (reference sequence). V lost 4 bases to trimming and J lost 5 bases, with 12 bases between them. The CDR3 is made up of 13 amino acids.

This clonotype was seen many times. This sequence joins TRBV6-1 and TRBJ1-2; a weak D match, TRBD1 (5 bases). Germline CDR1 is MNHNS and CDR2 is SASEGT. V lost 6 bases to trimming and J lost 2 bases, with 13 bases between them. The CDR3 is 14 amino acids. The CDR3 loop reads CASRPGTANYGYTF. The CDR3 DNA sequence: TGTGCCAGCAGGCCCGGGACTGCCAACTATGGCTACACCTTC.

The V call is TRBV5-1, the J call TRBJ2-1, with 7 nucleotides matching TRBD2. The CDR3 consists of 15 residues. With V trimmed by 7 bases and J by 4 bases, 11 bases remained unmatched. Germline CDR1 SGHRS, CDR2 YFSETQ. CDR3 coding DNA: TGCGCCAGCCATGTCTTGGCGGGGGATTACAATGAGCAGTTCTTC. This gives the protein CASHVLAGDYNEQFF.

This clonotype was picked up a small number of times. This chain connects TRBV13 to TRBJ2-5; D is possibly TRBD2 (6 bases). The CDR3 extends over 15 amino acids. Trimming took off 1 base at V and 6 bases at J, with 15 bases between the two ends. Germline V gene data show CDR1 as PRHDT and CDR2 as FYEKMQ (reference sequence). The DNA of the CDR3 is TGTGCCAGCAGCTTAGACGGAGGAGGGGTCAAGACCCAGTACTTC. Protein product: CASSLDGGGVKTQYF.

This clonotype was observed many times. This chain connects TRBV2 to TRBJ1-1; D not certain. V lost 5 bases, J lost 3 bases, and 7 bases lay in between. Germline V gene sequence: CDR1 SNHLY, CDR2 FYNNEI. The CDR3 totals 12 residues. CDR3 loop: CASSPGHTEAFF. The CDR3 DNA sequence: TGTGCCAGCAGTCCGGGCCACACTGAAGCTTTCTTT. Full variable domain (rest looked up from reference TRBV2 and TRBJ1-1): EPEVTQTPSHQVTQMGQEVILRCVPISNHLYFYWYRQILGQKVEFLVSFYNNEISEKSEIFDDQFSVERPDGSNFTLKIRSTKLEDSAMYFCASSPGHTEAFFGQGTRLTVV.

This clonotype has a count of ten or more. This chain uses TRBV25-1 with TRBJ2-1; D not resolved. CDR1 and CDR2 (germline): MGHDK, SYGVNS. The CDR3 loop spans 14 amino acids. Trimming stripped 6 bases from V and 0 bases from J, with 9 bases between. In DNA, the CDR3 is TGTGCCAGCAGCCAGGCGAGCTCCTACAATGAGCAGTTCTTC. The encoded protein is CASSQASSYNEQFF.

This clonotype was found a few times. The chain is built from TRBV5-1 and TRBJ1-1, with D unresolved. The germline CDR1 and CDR2 sequences are SGHRS and YFSETQ. With 4 bases removed from V and 4 bases from J, the gap between germline ends came to 17 bases. The CDR3 totals 15 residues. CDR3 nucleotide sequence: TGCGCCAGCAGCCCGGATCGGTGGTCGGCCACTGAAGCTTTCTTT. Protein: CASSPDRWSATEAFF.

In its sample, this clonotype was seen a few times. The gene calls are TRBV29-1 and TRBJ2-7, with 9 bases aligning to TRBD1. The CDR3 is 13 amino acids. The J segment lost 6 bases and the V segment lost 6 bases, leaving 9 bases of the junction unmatched. Germline V gene sequence: CDR1 SQVTM, CDR2 ANQGSEA. Here the CDR3 reads CSVAGTGQTEQYF. The CDR3 nucleotides read TGCAGCGTAGCCGGGACAGGGCAAACCGAGCAGTACTTC.

This clonotype appeared a few times. The chain combines TRBV5-1 with TRBJ1-3; D not certain. This CDR3 has 16 amino acids. With 6 bases removed from V and 0 bases from J, the gap between germline ends came to 16 bases. Germline CDR1 SGHRS, CDR2 YFSETQ. The CDR3 loop is CASTQGTSASGNTIYF. For the CDR3, the DNA is TGCGCCAGCACCCAAGGTACATCCGCCTCTGGAAACACCATATATTTT.

The chain combines TRBV5-6 with TRBJ2-1; 13 bases match TRBD2. There are 15 residues in the CDR3. Germline V lookup: CDR1 SGHDT, CDR2 YYEEEE. V trimming: 5 bases; J trimming: 4 bases; junction bases outside the gene matches: 3. CDR3: CASRTSGGGYNEQFF. In nucleotides, the CDR3 is TGTGCCAGCAGAACTAGCGGGGGGGGGTACAATGAGCAGTTCTTC.

In its sample, this clonotype was seen many times. This rearrangement joins TRBV6-5 to TRBJ1-1; no clear D. Germline V lookup: CDR1 MNHEY, CDR2 SVGAGI. The germline V and J ends were trimmed by 0 bases and 0 bases, with 14 bases remaining between them. The CDR3 runs to 17 residues. CDR3 sequence: CASSYSPPNSVNTEAFF. The CDR3 DNA reads TGTGCCAGCAGTTACTCGCCTCCCAACTCAGTGAACACTGAAGCTTTCTTT.

The chain couples TRBV5-1 to TRBJ2-1; D may match TRBD1 or TRBD2 (6 bases each). The CDR3 is made up of 15 amino acids. Germline lookup yields CDR1 SGHRS and CDR2 YFSETQ. V lost 0 bases and J lost 2, with 9 bases in between. CDR3 bases: TGCGCCAGCAGCTTGGCGGGGGCCCCCTACAATGAGCAGTTCTTC. It yields the protein CASSLAGAPYNEQFF.

The V and J genes are TRBV5-1 and TRBJ2-3; D is undetermined. CDR3 length equals 17 residues. Germline V gives CDR1 SGHRS, CDR2 YFSETQ. V was pared by 0 bases and J by 0 bases, with 14 bases between. This chain's CDR3 is CASSLAFRGTSTDTQYF. DNA of the CDR3: TGCGCCAGCAGCTTGGCCTTCAGAGGTACTAGCACAGATACGCAGTATTTT. Variable domain in full (rest from reference TRBV5-1 and TRBJ2-3): KAGVTQTPRYLIKTRGQQVTLSCSPISGHRSVSWYQQTPGQGLQFLFEYFSETQRNKGNFPGRFSGRQFSNSRSEMNVSTLELGDSALYLCASSLAFRGTSTDTQYFGPGTRLTVL.

This clonotype has a count of ten or more. This chain links TRBV25-1 with TRBJ2-2; TRBD2 matches 7 bases. Germline-derived CDR1 and CDR2 are MGHDK and SYGVNS. V lost 4 bases, J lost 4 bases, and 3 bases stayed unmatched. The CDR3 runs to 14 residues. CDR3 sequence reads: CASSVGGGTGELFF. CDR3 nucleotides: TGTGCCAGCAGTGTAGGCGGGGGCACCGGGGAGCTGTTTTTT.

The rearrangement uses TRBV29-1 and TRBJ2-7; TRBD1 agrees at 10 bases. Germline V gives CDR1 SQVTM, CDR2 ANQGSEA. V shed 7 bases, J shed 2 bases, and the junction held 5 bases outside the gene matches. The CDR3 consists of 13 residues. The CDR3 sequence: CSAGQGVTYEQYF. In DNA form, the CDR3 reads TGCAGCGCCGGACAGGGGGTTACCTACGAGCAGTACTTC.

This clonotype showed up just a few times. The genes are TRBV9 and TRBJ2-5; D gene unclear. The V gene lost 0 bases and the J gene lost 1 base, with 4 bases spanning the gap. This CDR3 region has 13 residues. Germline loops: CDR1 SGDLS, CDR2 YYNGEE. The CDR3 reads CASSVEGQETQYF. For the CDR3, the DNA is TGTGCCAGCAGCGTAGAGGGCCAAGAGACCCAGTACTTC.

V is TRBV7-8 and J is TRBJ2-7; 11 bases are a match to TRBD2. The CDR3 length is 14 residues. The germline CDR1 and CDR2 sequences are SGHVS and FQNEAQ. The V gene end was trimmed by 5 bases and the J gene end by 7 bases; junction bases not matched to a gene: 7. Here the CDR3 reads CASSVLAGGREQYF. CDR3 coding DNA: TGTGCCAGCAGCGTTCTAGCGGGGGGTCGAGAGCAGTACTTC.